Listed below are T cell receptor beta chains from one sample, sequenced in a study of shared clonotypes between healthy human individuals. Sequenced by immunoSEQ multiplex PCR; TCRdb stores in-frame clones only, minus some. The sample consists of some 320,000 clones, around 87% of them appearing once. Sequenced input: memory CD8+ T cells sorted from blood. Receptors originate from a man aged 18-30 years in good health. The CDR3 runs from the conserved cysteine through the conserved F or W. The D gene is left open where the match is weak. Some rows have no size entry. The others give once, few or many, or a class for an expanded clone.

J gene	D gene	V gene	clone size	CDR3 DNA	CDR3 protein
TRBJ2-1	TRBD2	TRBV5-4	.	TGTGCCAGCAGCGAAGATCCCACCCTGGGGGGGTACAATGAGCAGTTCTTC	CASSEDPTLGGYNEQFF
TRBJ2-2	TRBD2	TRBV5-1	many	TGCGCCAGCAGCATGGACATGGCGGGAGGCACCGGGGAGCTGTTTTTT	CASSMDMAGGTGELFF
TRBJ2-7	.	TRBV2	once	TGTGCCAGCACCTCAGTGGTCCACGAGCAGTACTTC	CASTSVVHEQYF
TRBJ1-1	.	TRBV18	.	TGTGCCAGCTCGCCCAACCTTCCAGGGAACACTGAAGCTTTCTTT	CASSPNLPGNTEAFF
TRBJ2-5	.	TRBV5-1	.	TGCGCCAGCAGCCCCGGTCGCGGGACTCGATTTTTGGAGACCCAGTACTTC	CASSPGRGTRFLETQYF
TRBJ2-7	TRBD1	TRBV10-2	.	TGCGCCAGCAAAAGGATTAGGACAGGGCCCTACGAGCAGTACTTC	CASKRIRTGPYEQYF
TRBJ1-6	.	TRBV9	.	TGTGCCAGCAGCGTAAACGGGACTCCCCTCCACTTT	CASSVNGTPLHF
TRBJ2-4	TRBD2	TRBV10-2	.	TGCGCCAGCAGTCGACTAGCGATCTGGATTCAGTACTTC	CASSRLAIWIQYF
TRBJ2-3	.	TRBV7-9	.	TGTGCCAGCAGCAGGGACGCCAGCACAGATACGCAGTATTTT	CASSRDASTDTQYF
TRBJ1-4	TRBD1	TRBV9	.	TGTGCCAGCAGCCATCAGGGGGCGCGGGCTAATGAAAAACTGTTTTTT	CASSHQGARANEKLFF
TRBJ2-2	.	TRBV9	.	TGTGCCAGCAGCGGCGAGGGCCAGAACACCGGGGAGCTGTTTTTT	CASSGEGQNTGELFF
TRBJ1-2	.	TRBV27	.	TGTGCCAGCAGTTTAGACAGGCACTATGGCTACACCTTC	CASSLDRHYGYTF
TRBJ2-3	.	TRBV7-2	.	TGTGCCAGCAGCTCGACTAGTCGGCAGTATTTT	CASSSTSRQYF
TRBJ2-7	TRBD2	TRBV4-2	.	TGTGCCAGCAGCCAAGGGGAGCGGGGGGGCTACGAGCAGTACTTC	CASSQGERGGYEQYF
TRBJ2-7	TRBD2	TRBV5-6	.	TGTGCCAGCAGCTTGGCTAGCGGGGGTCCTTGGTACGAGCAGTACTTC	CASSLASGGPWYEQYF
TRBJ2-3	.	TRBV6-1	.	TGTGCCAGCAGTGGCTACCGGGACACCACAGATACGCAGTATTTT	CASSGYRDTTDTQYF
TRBJ2-1	.	TRBV5-1	.	TGCGCCAGCAGCTTGCCGAAGTACAATGAGCAGTTCTTC	CASSLPKYNEQFF
TRBJ2-7	.	TRBV6-5	.	TGTGCCAGCAGTTACTCGCACGACAGTGCCTACGAGCAGTACTTC	CASSYSHDSAYEQYF
TRBJ2-1	.	TRBV10-3	.	TGTGCCATCAGTGAGGGGCAGGGAGTTAGAGATGAGCAGTTCTTC	CAISEGQGVRDEQFF
TRBJ1-5	.	TRBV6-1	.	TGTGCCAGCCTCTTGATGGGGGTTCGTCAGCCCCAGCATTTT	CASLLMGVRQPQHF
TRBJ2-3	.	TRBV7-9	.	TGTGCCAGCAGCTTAAGGGGCACAGGGCCTACAATTGCAGATACGCAGTATTTT	CASSLRGTGPTIADTQYF
TRBJ1-4	.	TRBV28	.	TGTGCCAGCAGGGGGGGTACAGATGTTAGAGTTCGGGAAAAACTGTTTTTT	CASRGGTDVRVREKLFF
TRBJ1-4	.	TRBV4-3	.	TGCGCCAGCAGCCCAACAGGTGCAACTAATGAAAAACTGTTTTTT	CASSPTGATNEKLFF
TRBJ2-5	TRBD1	TRBV7-6	many	TGTGCCAGCAGCTTAGCGGGGCTTAGGACAGGTCAAGAGACCCAGTACTTC	CASSLAGLRTGQETQYF
TRBJ1-2	.	TRBV5-4	.	TGTGCCAGCAGCTTGGCTGCGGTAGTAGGGGATGGCTACACCTTC	CASSLAAVVGDGYTF
TRBJ2-5	TRBD1	TRBV15	.	TGTGCCACCAGCAACAAGGACAGGGGCCAAGAGACCCAGTACTTC	CATSNKDRGQETQYF
TRBJ2-7	.	TRBV6-5	.	TGTGCCAGCAGTTTGGCGGGGTCCTACGAGCAGTACTTC	CASSLAGSYEQYF
TRBJ2-7	.	TRBV5-1	.	TGCGCCAGCAGCTTGGCGCCGGGTGGGGGCCACGAGCAGTACTTC	CASSLAPGGGHEQYF
TRBJ2-1	TRBD2	TRBV10-3	once	TGTGCCATCAGTGAGTCGTCTAGCGGGAGGGTCCATGAGCAGTTCTTC	CAISESSSGRVHEQFF